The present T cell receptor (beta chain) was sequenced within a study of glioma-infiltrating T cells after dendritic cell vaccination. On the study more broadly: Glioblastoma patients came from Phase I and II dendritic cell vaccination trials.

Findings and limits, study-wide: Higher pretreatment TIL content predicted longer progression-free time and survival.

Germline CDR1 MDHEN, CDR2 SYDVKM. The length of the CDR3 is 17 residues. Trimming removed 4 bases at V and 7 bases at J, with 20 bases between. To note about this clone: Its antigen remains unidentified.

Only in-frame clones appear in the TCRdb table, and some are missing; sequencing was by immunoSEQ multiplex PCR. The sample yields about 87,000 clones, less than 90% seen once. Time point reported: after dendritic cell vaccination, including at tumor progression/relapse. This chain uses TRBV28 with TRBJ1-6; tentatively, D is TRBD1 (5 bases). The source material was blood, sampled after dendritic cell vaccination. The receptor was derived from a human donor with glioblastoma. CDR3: CASSYGGTPGGNSPLHF. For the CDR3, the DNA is TGTGCCAGCAGTTATGGAGGGACCCCCGGAGGCAATTCACCCCTCCACTTT.